This TCR beta chain emerged from a study of response to subunit inactivated influenza vaccine. Study-level points and caveats: The authors put forward the suggestion that each seasonal influenza vaccination may bring in only a limited number of new T cells.

This clonotype showed up just a few times. Its target is unknown. The CDR3 totals 15 residues. Germline V lookup: CDR1 KGHSH, CDR2 LQKENI. V dropped 0 bases and J dropped 4 bases, with 9 bases sitting between them. From the RT-PCR reads, TCRdb called clonotypes with MiXCR, one entry per CDR3 protein. The top ten hold more than 8.5% of the sample, which has around 540,000 distinct CDR3 sequences, 12% seen once. This clonotype was sampled from a man in his fifties who received an inactivated influenza vaccine. Sequencing used PBMCs from blood, obtained on the day of vaccination. The chain carries TRBV18 and TRBJ2-2; D is possibly TRBD2 (5 bases). CDR3 in DNA: TGTGCCAGCTCACCACCCGGGATGGGCACCGGGGAGCTGTTTTTT. It is translated as CASSPPGMGTGELFF.